This passage covers 22 T cell receptor beta chains from one sample sequenced in a study of blood T cell repertoires in COVID-19. This table comes from immunoSEQ multiplex PCR, and its TCRdb copy is limited to in-frame clones, with some not included. Among around 20,000 clones, 85% were seen once, and the ten largest hold approximately 31%. The sequencing sample was made of peripheral blood. The receptors originated from a human donor with active COVID-19. The donor label of this sample is uncertain.

The genes are TRBV7-8 and TRBJ2-2, with 9 bases that match TRBD2. With 3 bases clipped from V and 3 bases from J, the junction kept 5 bases outside the gene matches. Germline CDR1 SGHVS, CDR2 FQNEAQ. The CDR3 consists of 16 residues. The CDR3: CASSFRLAVDTGELFF. The CDR3 bases are TGTGCCAGCAGCTTCAGACTAGCGGTGGACACCGGGGAGCTGTTTTTT.

The rearrangement joins TRBV13 to TRBJ2-7; perhaps TRBD1 as D (8 bases). Trimming took off 3 bases at V and 6 bases at J, with 24 bases between the two ends. Germline V gene data show CDR1 as PRHDT and CDR2 as FYEKMQ (reference sequence). The CDR3 length is 17 residues. CDR3 in amino acids: CASSLTGDYPTGGEQYF. DNA of the CDR3: TGTGCCAGCAGCTTGACAGGGGACTACCCAACCGGCGGCGAGCAGTACTTC.

The sample holds one count of this clone. CDR3 nucleotides: TGTGCCAGCAGTCGGGGAGGGGACTACGAGCAGTACTTC. Protein: CASSRGGDYEQYF. The J gene is TRBJ2-7, the V gene TRBV6-4, with TRBD2 identical over 7 bases. J was trimmed by 3 bases and V by 5 bases; bases with no gene match: 4. This CDR3 comprises 13 residues. Germline V gene data show CDR1 as MRHNA and CDR2 as SNTAGT.

The CDR3 loop reads CASTTSGQGNSPLHF. The CDR3 bases are TGTGCCAGTACAACCAGTGGACAGGGTAATTCACCCCTCCACTTT. The chain joins TRBV19 to TRBJ1-6; the match to TRBD1 covers 8 bases. CDR1 LNHDA and CDR2 SQIVND come from the germline V gene (reference sequence). The CDR3 length is 15 residues. The V and J ends lost 7 bases and 6 bases, in that order; junction bases with no gene match: 8.

This chain joins TRBV18 and TRBJ2-7, with 9 bases identical to TRBD1. The V segment lost 3 bases and the J segment 5 bases; nucleotides outside the gene matches: 2. This CDR3 comprises 13 residues. Germline V CDR1 and CDR2: KGHSH, LQKENI. CDR3 DNA sequence: TGTGCCAGCTCACCGGGACAGGGAAACGAGCAGTACTTC. It translates to CASSPGQGNEQYF.

The rearrangement uses TRBV29-1 and TRBJ2-7; 10 nucleotides align to TRBD1. The CDR3 spans 13 residues. The junction had 9 bases not matched to a gene; V was cut back by 4 bases and J by 9 bases. Germline assignment: CDR1 SQVTM and CDR2 ANQGSEA. The DNA for the CDR3 is TGCAGCGTTGCGGCCGGGACAGGGGATCGGCAGTACTTC. Its protein product is CSVAAGTGDRQYF.

The genes are TRBV7-2 and TRBJ1-1; maybe TRBD1 (6 bases). Germline CDR1 reads SGHTA; CDR2 reads FQGNSA. The germline V and J ends were trimmed by 5 bases and 4 bases, with 14 bases remaining between them. The CDR3 contains 14 residues. Here the CDR3 reads CASSRSRGSTEAFF. The CDR3 DNA reads TGTGCCAGCAGCCGCTCCAGGGGCAGCACTGAAGCTTTCTTT. Together with reference TRBV7-2 and TRBJ1-1, the CDR3 gives the full variable domain: GAGVSQSPSNKVTEKGKDVELRCDPISGHTALYWYRQSLGQGLEFLIYFQGNSAPDKSGLPSDRFSAERTGGSVSTLTIQRTQQEDSAVYLCASSRSRGSTEAFFGQGTRLTVV.

V gene TRBV7-3 combines with J gene TRBJ2-7; 8 bases agree with TRBD1. The V and J ends lost 4 bases and 6 bases, in that order; junction bases with no gene match: 8. CDR3 length equals 14 residues. Germline assignment: CDR1 SGHTA and CDR2 FQGTGA. The CDR3: CASSSSGTGSEQYF. Here the CDR3 DNA reads TGTGCCAGCAGCTCCTCCGGGACAGGCAGCGAGCAGTACTTC.

The chain carries TRBV28 and TRBJ2-7; D is unclear. V was clipped by 8 bases and J by 6 bases, with 17 bases between them. The CDR3 extends over 13 amino acids. Looked up from germline, CDR1 is MDHEN and CDR2 is SYDVKM. CDR3 sequence reads: CASSTLPTPEQYF. CDR3 nucleotide sequence: TGTGCCAGCTCAACCCTACCTACTCCCGAGCAGTACTTC.

The chain recombines TRBV13 with TRBJ2-1; 7 nucleotides align to TRBD1. The ends lost 5 bases at V and 7 bases at J; junction bases unmatched: 14. Germline V gene data show CDR1 as PRHDT and CDR2 as FYEKMQ (reference sequence). CDR3 length: 16 residues. The CDR3, as DNA: TGTGCCAGCAGCCCTAAATACCCGACAGGGCGGAATGAGCAGTTCTTC. It specifies CASSPKYPTGRNEQFF.

The rearrangement links TRBV7-9 to TRBJ2-3; 11 nucleotides align to TRBD2. Unmatched junction bases numbered 9, after V lost 5 bases and J lost 5 bases. Germline-derived CDR1 and CDR2 are SEHNR and FQNEAQ (reference sequence). The CDR3 runs 16 residues. The CDR3 sequence: CASSQLAGVGGDTQYF. The CDR3 DNA is TGTGCCAGCAGCCAACTAGCGGGAGTGGGGGGAGATACGCAGTATTTT. The full variable domain, its missing parts supplied by reference TRBV7-9 and TRBJ2-3, is DTGVSQNPRHKITKRGQNVTFRCDPISEHNRLYWYRQTLGQGPEFLTYFQNEAQLEKSRLLSDRFSAERPKGSFSTLEIQRTEQGDSAMYLCASSQLAGVGGDTQYFGPGTRLTVL.

The chain couples TRBV6-2 or TRBV6-3 to TRBJ2-2; 7 nucleotides agree with TRBD2. V lost 2 bases and J lost 3; bases outside the gene matches: 6. This CDR3 has 16 amino acids. CDR1 is MNHEY, CDR2 SVGEGT, per germline. The CDR3 DNA reads TGTGCCAGCAGTTACCTTCTGGGGGGGGACACCGGGGAGCTGTTTTTT. Encoded protein: CASSYLLGGDTGELFF.

This chain uses TRBV11-3 with TRBJ1-3; 7 bases fit TRBD1. The CDR3 is made up of 14 amino acids. J lost 5 bases, V lost 6 bases, and 7 bases had no gene match. From germline, CDR1 is SGHNT and CDR2 YENEEA. CDR3 loop: CASSKTGARNTIYF. The CDR3 coding sequence is TGTGCCAGCAGTAAAACAGGGGCCCGAAACACCATATATTTT. Filled out from reference TRBV11-3 and TRBJ1-3, the complete variable domain reads EAGVVQSPRYKIIEKKQPVAFWCNPISGHNTLYWYLQNLGQGPELLIRYENEEAVDDSQLPKDRFSAERLKGVDSTLKIQPAELGDSAVYLCASSKTGARNTIYFGEGSWLTVV.

This clone was counted only a few times. This CDR3 is CAISEQNQPQHF. The CDR3 DNA reads TGTGCCATCAGTGAGCAGAATCAGCCCCAGCATTTT. The chain recombines TRBV10-3 with TRBJ1-5; D call uncertain. From germline, CDR1 is ENHRY and CDR2 SYGVKD. V lost 2 bases and J lost 4, with 3 bases in between. The CDR3 length is 12 residues.

This chain connects TRBV4-1 to TRBJ1-4; 7 nucleotides align to TRBD1. The CDR3 totals 14 residues. The trim removed 5 bases at V and 6 bases at J, leaving 6 bases unmatched. Germline-derived CDR1 and CDR2 are MGHRA and YSYEKL. The CDR3 sequence: CASSNTGVDEKLFF. DNA of the CDR3: TGCGCCAGCAGCAATACAGGGGTGGATGAAAAACTGTTTTTT.

The rearrangement joins TRBV5-6 to TRBJ2-3; 9 bases match TRBD2. The CDR3 consists of 15 residues. Germline loops: CDR1 SGHDT, CDR2 YYEEEE. J lost 8 bases, V lost 6 bases, and 13 bases had no gene match. The CDR3 reads CASTPTSGVTGTQYF. The CDR3 DNA reads TGTGCCAGCACCCCGACTAGCGGAGTGACGGGTACGCAGTATTTT.

V is TRBV27 and J is TRBJ2-5; 7 nucleotides align to TRBD1. Germline-derived CDR1 and CDR2 are MNHEY and SMNVEV (reference sequence). This CDR3 is built from 16 residues. Trimming took 4 bases from V and 5 from J; bases not matched to a gene: 13. The CDR3 reads CASSWAARGIGETQYF. As DNA, the CDR3 is TGTGCCAGCAGTTGGGCGGCCAGGGGGATTGGGGAGACCCAGTACTTC.

The chain recombines TRBV18 with TRBJ1-1, with unresolved D. The CDR3 length is 17 residues. The germline V gene has CDR1 KGHSH and CDR2 LQKENI. Trimming took off 5 bases at V and 1 base at J, with 20 bases between the two ends. Here the CDR3 reads CASSGGHSGMWNTEAFF. The CDR3 DNA reads TGTGCCAGCTCAGGCGGTCACTCGGGGATGTGGAACACTGAAGCTTTCTTT. Variable domain in full (rest from reference TRBV18 and TRBJ1-1): NAGVMQNPRHLVRRRGQEARLRCSPMKGHSHVYWYRQLPEEGLKFMVYLQKENIIDESGMPKERFSAEFPKEGPSILRIQQVVRGDSAAYFCASSGGHSGMWNTEAFFGQGTRLTVV.

This chain joins TRBV2 and TRBJ1-5; perhaps TRBD1 as D (5 bases). In germline, CDR1 is SNHLY, CDR2 FYNNEI. The CDR3 is 14 residues long. Between the trimmed V and J ends, which lost 4 bases and 6 bases, there was a span of 13 bases. DNA of the CDR3: TGTGCCAGCAGTGCGGGGGTCACGGGTCAGCCCCAGCATTTT. This gives the protein CASSAGVTGQPQHF.

J is TRBJ2-7 and V is TRBV20-1; tentative D call: TRBD1 (5 bases). Germline V gives CDR1 DFQATT, CDR2 SNEGSKA (reference sequence). V was cut by 6 bases and J by 5 bases, with 11 bases left in between. The CDR3 sequence is 11 residues long. The CDR3 sequence is CSASTGDEQYF. The CDR3 nucleotides read TGCAGTGCGTCTACAGGTGACGAGCAGTACTTC.

V usage is TRBV13 and J usage is TRBJ2-3; 9 bases agree with TRBD1. Trimming at V came to 5 bases and at J to 4 bases, leaving 10 bases not matched to a gene. CDR3 length equals 16 residues. Looked up from germline, CDR1 is PRHDT and CDR2 is FYEKMQ (reference sequence). CDR3 loop: CASSLGQGPIADTQYF. CDR3 coding DNA: TGTGCCAGCAGCCTCGGACAGGGGCCTATAGCAGATACGCAGTATTTT. The complete variable domain, with remaining parts taken from reference TRBV13 and TRBJ2-3, reads AAGVIQSPRHLIKEKRETATLKCYPIPRHDTVYWYQQGPGQDPQFLISFYEKMQSDKGSIPDRFSAQQFSDYHSELNMSSLELGDSALYFCASSLGQGPIADTQYFGPGTRLTVL.

The chain couples TRBV6-6 to TRBJ2-7; 10 bases align to TRBD2. There are 16 residues in the CDR3. Germline V lookup: CDR1 MNHNY, CDR2 SVGAGI (reference sequence). Trimming at V came to 7 bases and at J to 3 bases, leaving 12 bases not matched to a gene. The CDR3 coding sequence is TGTGCCAGCACGGGTAGCGGGGGGCACATAGGCTACGAGCAGTACTTC. This codes for CASTGSGGHIGYEQYF.